This TCR beta chain originates from a study of neoadjuvant anti-PD-1 for oral cavity cancer listed by TCRdb under 2021. Study-level background: Before undergoing curative-intent surgical resection, most patients got three to four biweekly nivolumab doses at 3 mg/kg. For patients who did not progress, a fourth nivolumab dose was given around day 43, followed by definitive surgical resection on days 50-56. Responders were defined as patients with complete response, partial response or stable disease by RECIST 1.1; non-responders were defined as patients with progression. The parent correlative cohort had around 11 patients and a response rate of about 35%. Points the paper makes about the study in general: Greater tumor shrinkage was correlated with larger post-treatment sizes of preexisting intratumoral clones, suggesting that expansion of preexisting clones contributed to response. Only a few patients per response group were included in the TCR analyses, and the authors called for validation in larger cohorts. Higher pretreatment blood Treg/Th17 ratios correlated with higher pretreatment blood TCRbeta clonality and lower post-treatment tumor TCRbeta clonality.

The CDR3 runs 15 amino acids, cysteine and phenylalanine included. Just CDR3 DNA is preserved here, 45 bases in frame from base 1. CDR1 SGHAT and CDR2 FQNNGV were looked up in the germline V gene. V is clipped by 5 bases and J by 0 bases, and the sequence between their germline boundaries is 12 bases long. The sample's time point label is to be understood as: after neoadjuvant nivolumab, at surgical resection. Patients were newly diagnosed with stage II-IVA oral cavity squamous cell carcinoma and had received no prior systemic or radiation treatment. Everyone in the cohort had locally advanced, HPV-negative oral cavity squamous cell carcinoma. Samples were obtained from a longitudinal correlative study of a single-arm phase II trial of neoadjuvant nivolumab in oral cavity squamous cell carcinoma. Subject-matched pre- and post-treatment PBMCs and tumors from three responders and three non-responders were subjected to genomic DNA-based TCRbeta sequencing. The Maxwell RSC DNA from Tissue kit was used to isolate genomic DNA from tumor tissue.

For survey sequencing, tumor libraries mostly used roughly 5 ug of input genomic DNA, with two replicates for each sample. TCRbeta libraries were prepared with the immunoSEQ hsTCRbeta kit according to the manufacturer's instructions. An Illumina NovaSeq 6000 S4 flow cell was used to sequence the final libraries, which had first been combined to 3 nM. Under the source paper's analysis protocol: The immunoSEQ Analyzer was used for raw data preprocessing and quality control. The analysis was limited to productive rearrangements, and each clonotype was defined by a unique CDR3 amino acid sequence. Repertoire clonality was estimated as the Gini-Simpson index, which was computed with the R package tcR. Student's t test was used to compare Gini indices, while Pearson correlation assessed associations with tumor size change. TCRdb holds this immuneACCESS table with in-frame rearrangements only. Some clones are missing; in checked studies, unresolved V genes explain under half, and the rest has no known cause. Clonal size and the V and J genes are those of that table, whereas D and trimming came from the DNA. This sample is represented by some 10,000 clones; around three fifths of them were singletons. The ten largest clones take up about 7.8% of the sample.

This clone turned up a few times. Its antigen is currently not known. One base away there is no much larger clone; base qualities are not given. The clonotype originates from a person aged 35-80 years with oral cavity squamous cell carcinoma. Sequenced here: tumor tissue, sampled after nivolumab (anti-PD-1) treatment. The sequence links TRBV11-2 to TRBJ2-3; the best D guess is TRBD1, with 6 bases matching. The CDR3: CASSLGTQSTDTQYF. The sequenced DNA: TGTGCCAGCAGCCTCGGGACACAAAGCACAGATACGCAGTATTTT.